The T cell receptor (beta chain) described here comes from a study of blood T cells in healthy people across ages. Germline CDR1 reads LGHNT; CDR2 reads FRNRAP. This CDR3 is 15 amino acids long. Trimming at V came to 6 bases and at J to 2 bases, leaving 5 bases not matched to a gene. A J-beta primer mix and a sample-barcoded 5' primer were used in a second PCR of about 7 to 12 cycles. One entry per CDR3 protein results from TCRdb running MiXCR on the 5' RACE reads. Of hundreds of thousands of distinct CDR3 sequences in the sample, approximately 25% were seen once. These records were also assigned to another study, of T cells of mothers and their children. That publication notes: All donors were healthy and Caucasian; they were a few mothers and their six children. Maternal samples each gave over 9.5 million TCR beta CDR3 reads, and child samples roughly 3.3 million each.

This receptor was identified in a boy younger than 18 in good health. The V call is TRBV12-5, the J call TRBJ2-4; 9 bases map to TRBD1. The sequenced sample consisted of blood. The CDR3 nucleotides are TGTGCTAGTGGACCGGGACAGGGAACCAAAAACATTCAGTACTTC. The encoded protein is CASGPGQGTKNIQYF.